This T cell receptor beta chain was retrieved from a study of monozygotic twins with cystic fibrosis. Germline V gene lookup returns CDR1 GTSNPN and CDR2 SVGIG (reference sequence). With 8 bases removed from V and 6 bases from J, the gap between germline ends came to 17 bases. CDR3 size: 14 residues. Clones were read by immunoSEQ multiplex PCR, and TCRdb kept only the in-frame ones, dropping some. The data show some 32,000 clones, roughly 90% seen once. The receptor was isolated from a girl aged 2 to 9 with cystic fibrosis. The V and J genes are TRBV30 and TRBJ1-6; D is ambiguous. The sequenced sample was blood. The CDR3 is CAREGGSSNSPLHF. DNA of the CDR3: TGTGCCCGGGAGGGAGGGTCGTCTAATTCACCCCTCCACTTT. Complete variable domain (other parts from reference TRBV30 and TRBJ1-6): SQTIHQWPATLVQPVGSPLSLECTVEGTSNPNLYWYRQAAGRGLQLLFYSVGIGQISSEVPQNLSASRPQDRQFILSSKKLLLSDSGFYLCAREGGSSNSPLHFGNGTRLTVT.